Listed here are 10 T cell receptor beta chains from one sample, sequenced in a study of immunodeficiency. Assay: immunoSEQ multiplex PCR; the TCRdb copy retains only in-frame clones and omits some. This sample yields more than 1,100 clones, of which 95% to 96% are seen a single time; less than 1.5% belongs to the top ten. Sample: CD4+ T cells from blood. These receptors originate from a girl aged 2 to 10.

The V call is TRBV5-6, the J call TRBJ2-7; D uncertain. This CDR3 is built from 13 residues. The germline gives CDR1 SGHDT, CDR2 YYEEEE. V was trimmed by 1 base and J by 3 bases, leaving 8 bases between them. The chain's CDR3 is CASSLWVGYEQYF. The CDR3 DNA reads TGTGCCAGCAGCTTGTGGGTCGGCTACGAGCAGTACTTC.

The chain recombines TRBV4-1 with TRBJ1-2; the match to TRBD1 covers 10 bases. With 6 bases clipped from V and 7 bases from J, the junction kept 20 bases outside the gene matches. CDR3 size: 18 residues. Germline V lookup: CDR1 MGHRA, CDR2 YSYEKL. The DNA of the CDR3 is TGCGCCAGCAGTTGGAAGCAGGGACAGGGGAGTTTGGTAGGTGGCTACACCTTC. It encodes CASSWKQGQGSLVGGYTF.

The rearrangement links TRBV7-6 to TRBJ1-3, with D unresolved. The CDR3 covers 17 residues. V lost 1 base and J 0 bases, leaving 13 bases between the germline ends. CDR1 is SGHVS and CDR2 is FNYEAQ in the germline V gene. The CDR3 region is CASSLGVGPHSGNTIYF. CDR3 nucleotide sequence: TGTGCCAGCAGCTTAGGCGTGGGCCCACACTCTGGAAACACCATATATTTT. Supplemented by reference TRBV7-6 and TRBJ1-3, the full variable domain reads GAGVSQSPRYKVTKRGQDVALRCDPISGHVSLYWYRQALGQGPEFLTYFNYEAQQDKSGLPNDRFSAERPEGSISTLTIQRTEQRDSAMYRCASSLGVGPHSGNTIYFGEGSWLTVV.

J is TRBJ2-5 and V is TRBV12-3 or TRBV12-4, with D unclear. The ends were cut back, 6 bases at V and 2 bases at J, with 4 bases in the middle. The CDR3 spans 11 residues. The CDR3 DNA is TGTGCCAGCAGCAAACAAGAGACCCAGTACTTC. It codes for CASSKQETQYF.

The genes are TRBV27 and TRBJ2-7; 10 bases agree with TRBD1. The CDR3 has 19 residues. Germline CDR1 and CDR2: MNHEY and SMNVEV (reference sequence). The V segment lost 5 bases and the J segment 0 bases; nucleotides outside the gene matches: 16. In DNA form, the CDR3 reads TGTGCCAGCAGTACTTCCGGGACAGGGGCCAAAAGGAGCTCCTACGAGCAGTACTTC. This sequence encodes CASSTSGTGAKRSSYEQYF.

The rearrangement links TRBV15 to TRBJ2-5; D is ambiguous. Germline CDR1 reads LNHNV; CDR2 reads YYDKDF (reference sequence). The CDR3 totals 14 residues. Trimming stripped 0 bases from V and 14 bases from J, with 19 bases between. CDR3 protein: CATSREVSASREYF. In nucleotides, the CDR3 is TGTGCCACCAGCAGAGAGGTCTCGGCAAGTAGGGAATACTTC.

The gene calls are TRBV6-6 and TRBJ2-1; TRBD2 agrees at 11 bases. The CDR3 is 16 amino acids. Germline V gene data show CDR1 as MNHNY and CDR2 as SVGAGI (reference sequence). V lost 8 bases to trimming and J lost 7 bases; unmatched junction nucleotides: 13. Here the CDR3 reads CASGSSSASGRNEQFF. In DNA, the CDR3 is TGTGCCAGCGGGAGTTCCTCCGCTAGCGGGAGGAATGAGCAGTTCTTC.

A single count supports this clone. The chain recombines TRBV5-6 with TRBJ1-1; tentative D call: TRBD1 (6 bases). V was clipped by 4 bases and J by 0 bases, with 16 bases between them. The CDR3 is 16 amino acids. Germline CDR1 and CDR2: SGHDT and YYEEEE. This CDR3 reads CASSPSWGRLNTEAFF. The CDR3 bases are TGTGCCAGCAGCCCAAGTTGGGGGCGTTTGAACACTGAAGCTTTCTTT.

The gene calls are TRBV18 and TRBJ2-1; D is possibly TRBD2 (6 bases). Germline lookup yields CDR1 KGHSH and CDR2 LQKENI. The CDR3 covers 14 residues. V was cut by 3 bases and J by 7 bases, with 13 bases left in between. The CDR3 nucleotides are TGTGCCAGCTCACCGGTACTAGCAGGGAATGAGCAGTTCTTC. This sequence encodes CASSPVLAGNEQFF.

The count of this clone is one. The chain is built from TRBV10-3 and TRBJ1-6, with no clear D. The CDR3 totals 13 residues. The V gene lost 6 bases and the J gene lost 7 bases, with 10 bases spanning the gap. Germline V gene data show CDR1 as ENHRY and CDR2 as SYGVKD. CDR3 loop: CAISGNMNSPLHF. Here the CDR3 DNA reads TGTGCCATCAGCGGAAATATGAATTCACCCCTCCACTTT.